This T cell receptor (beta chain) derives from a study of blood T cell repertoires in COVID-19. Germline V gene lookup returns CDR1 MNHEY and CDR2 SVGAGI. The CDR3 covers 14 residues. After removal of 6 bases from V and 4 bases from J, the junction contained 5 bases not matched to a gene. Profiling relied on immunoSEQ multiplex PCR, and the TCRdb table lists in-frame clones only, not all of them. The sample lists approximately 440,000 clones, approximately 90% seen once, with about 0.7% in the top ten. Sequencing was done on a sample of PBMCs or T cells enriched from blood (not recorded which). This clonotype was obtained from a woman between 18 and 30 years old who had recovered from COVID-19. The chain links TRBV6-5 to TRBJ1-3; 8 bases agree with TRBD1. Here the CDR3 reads CASSSRGRGNTIYF. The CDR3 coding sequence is TGTGCCAGCAGCTCCAGGGGGCGAGGAAACACCATATATTTT.